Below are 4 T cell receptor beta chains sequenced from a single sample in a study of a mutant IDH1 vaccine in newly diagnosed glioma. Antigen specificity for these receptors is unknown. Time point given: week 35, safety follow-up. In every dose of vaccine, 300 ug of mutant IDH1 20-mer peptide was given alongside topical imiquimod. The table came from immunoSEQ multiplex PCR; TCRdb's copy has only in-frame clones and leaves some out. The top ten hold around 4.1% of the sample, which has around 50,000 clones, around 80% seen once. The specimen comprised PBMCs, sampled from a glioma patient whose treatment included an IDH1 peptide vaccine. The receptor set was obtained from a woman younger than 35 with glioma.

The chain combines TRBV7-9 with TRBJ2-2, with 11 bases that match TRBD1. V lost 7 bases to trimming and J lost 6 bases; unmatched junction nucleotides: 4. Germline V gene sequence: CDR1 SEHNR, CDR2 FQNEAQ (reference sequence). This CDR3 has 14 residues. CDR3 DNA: TGTGCCAGCAAGGACAGGGGGCCTGCCGGGGAGCTGTTTTTT. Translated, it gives CASKDRGPAGELFF.

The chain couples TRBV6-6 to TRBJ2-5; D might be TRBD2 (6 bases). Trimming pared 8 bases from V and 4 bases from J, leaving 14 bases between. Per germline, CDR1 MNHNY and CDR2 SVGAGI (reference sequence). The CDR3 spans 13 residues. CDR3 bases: TGTGCCAGCGGCTACGGGGGACCAGAGACCCAGTACTTC. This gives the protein CASGYGGPETQYF.

CDR3 amino acids: CASSLVENTEAFF. The CDR3, as DNA: TGTGCCAGCAGCTTGGTGGAGAACACTGAAGCTTTCTTT. The chain couples TRBV7-6 to TRBJ1-1; D is unresolved. Trimming shortened V by 3 bases and J by 1 base, and 6 bases separated the two germline ends. The germline gives CDR1 SGHVS, CDR2 FNYEAQ. This CDR3 has 13 amino acids.

The CDR3: CAWRRAYEQYF. The DNA for the CDR3 is TGTGCCTGGAGAAGAGCCTACGAGCAGTACTTC. This chain connects TRBV30 to TRBJ2-7, with D unresolved. Germline CDR1 is GTSNPN and CDR2 is SVGIG (reference sequence). CDR3 size: 11 residues. Between the trimmed V and J ends, which lost 3 bases and 2 bases, there was a span of 5 bases. Filled out from reference TRBV30 and TRBJ2-7, the complete variable domain reads SQTIHQWPATLVQPVGSPLSLECTVEGTSNPNLYWYRQAAGRGLQLLFYSVGIGQISSEVPQNLSASRPQDRQFILSSKKLLLSDSGFYLCAWRRAYEQYFGPGTRLTVT.